Included here is one TCR beta chain sequence, with context. Other DNA sequences from this sample encode an identical CDR3 as well. The recovered donors of Cohort 3 showed two negative PCRs, clearance, or symptom resolution. Germline V gene lookup returns CDR1 MNHEY and CDR2 SMNVEV (reference sequence). The length of the CDR3 is 14 residues. Losses at the gene ends were 2 bases for V and 3 bases for J; bases not matched to a gene: 3. The entry originates in a study of blood T cell repertoires in COVID-19. About the research overall: PBMCs, B-cell-depleted T cells, or T cells provided the cDNA or gDNA that made up the material.

The repertoire was sequenced with immunoSEQ multiplex PCR; TCRdb's copy has only in-frame clones and lacks some. Altogether 130,000 to 150,000 clones are present, 87% being singletons, with the ten largest covering about 11%. The chain joins TRBV27 to TRBJ2-7; 8 nucleotides align to TRBD1. The sample taken for sequencing was PBMCs or T cells enriched from blood (not recorded which). The receptor was isolated from a man between 60 and 70 years old who had recovered from COVID-19. In nucleotides, the CDR3 is TGTGCCAGCAGTTTACAGGGGGCAAACTACGAGCAGTACTTC. Its translation: CASSLQGANYEQYF.